This TCR beta chain was profiled in a study of cytomegalovirus exposure and HLA in healthy donors. Study observations and caveats: Across donors, most TCRs were seen rarely, yet some public ones were widespread. Later analysis showed TCR association rates varying by HLA locus, highest for DRB1 and lowest for HLA-C.

This clone has only one observation. The target antigen is unknown. The PCR made use of 60 Vbeta and 13 Jbeta primers. Using immunoSEQ multiplex PCR, the repertoire was profiled, and TCRdb retains in-frame clones only, with some absent. The sample contains 170,000 or so clones, 75% to 85% of which appear only once. Trimming at V came to 6 bases and at J to 6 bases, leaving 8 bases not matched to a gene. The CDR3 spans 15 residues. The germline V gene has CDR1 LNHDA and CDR2 SQIVND (reference sequence). The sample taken for sequencing was PBMCs. The rearrangement uses TRBV19 and TRBJ2-5; 12 nucleotides match TRBD1. This receptor was identified in a woman aged 30 to 39 in good health and CMV-seronegative. CDR3 coding DNA: TGTGCCAGTAGCCCGGGACAGGGGGCATCGAAGACCCAGTACTTC. This encodes CASSPGQGASKTQYF.